This T cell receptor beta chain was identified in a study of CD8+ T cells in alopecia areata. Across the whole study: Tofacitinib administration persisted for 6 to 18 months, succeeded by 6 months off drug.

This clone occurred a few times. The antigen remains undetermined. RNA extraction and reverse transcription yielded cDNA as sequencing template. The repertoire was sequenced with immunoSEQ multiplex PCR; TCRdb's copy has only in-frame clones and lacks some. Of 60,000 to 70,000 clones in the sample, 45% to 50% are singletons; the top ten hold about a sixth. Investigators sorted PBMCs to obtain both CD4+ and CD8+ T cells. Study observations and caveats: Scalp sequencing captures resident alphabeta T cells of normal skin too. Among patients, TCR sharing was less clear than in mice, a difference possibly due in part to HLA diversity in the patient population.

CDR1 is SEHNR and CDR2 is FQNEAQ in the germline V gene (reference sequence). This CDR3 contains 15 residues. After removal of 5 bases from V and 3 bases from J, the junction contained 6 bases not matched to a gene. This sequence originates from a human donor with alopecia areata. This specimen consisted of CD8+ T cells sorted from blood, obtained at week 0. The chain links TRBV7-9 to TRBJ2-3; TRBD1 matches at 9 bases. The DNA of the CDR3 is TGTGCCAGCAGCATACAGGGGGCGCGTACAGATACGCAGTATTTT. Amino acid sequence: CASSIQGARTDTQYF.